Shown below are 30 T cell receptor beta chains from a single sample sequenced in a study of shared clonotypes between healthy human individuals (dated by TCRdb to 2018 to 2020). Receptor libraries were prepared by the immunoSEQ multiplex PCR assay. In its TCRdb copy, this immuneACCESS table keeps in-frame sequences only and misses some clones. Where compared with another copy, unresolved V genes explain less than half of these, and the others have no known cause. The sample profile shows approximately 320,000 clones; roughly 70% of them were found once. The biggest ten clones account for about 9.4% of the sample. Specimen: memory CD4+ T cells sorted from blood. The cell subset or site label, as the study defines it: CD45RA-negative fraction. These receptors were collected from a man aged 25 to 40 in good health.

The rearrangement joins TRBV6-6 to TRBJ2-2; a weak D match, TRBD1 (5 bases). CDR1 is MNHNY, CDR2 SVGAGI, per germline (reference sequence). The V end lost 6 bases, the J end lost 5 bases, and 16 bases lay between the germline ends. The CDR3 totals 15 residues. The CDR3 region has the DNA TGTGCCAGCAGCCTAGACAGCCTCGGAACCGGGGAGCTGTTTTTT. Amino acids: CASSLDSLGTGELFF.

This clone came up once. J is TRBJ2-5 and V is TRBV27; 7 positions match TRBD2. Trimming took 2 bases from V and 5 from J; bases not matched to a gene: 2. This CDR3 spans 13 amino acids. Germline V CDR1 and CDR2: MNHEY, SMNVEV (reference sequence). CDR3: CASSLLGGETQYF. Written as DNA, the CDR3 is TGTGCCAGCAGTTTACTGGGGGGGGAGACCCAGTACTTC.

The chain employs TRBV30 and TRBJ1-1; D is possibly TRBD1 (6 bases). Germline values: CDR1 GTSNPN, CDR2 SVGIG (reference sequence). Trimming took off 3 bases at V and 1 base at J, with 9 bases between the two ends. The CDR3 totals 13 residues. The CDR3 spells CAWRPQGNTEAFF. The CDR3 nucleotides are TGTGCCTGGAGACCACAGGGGAACACTGAAGCTTTCTTT.

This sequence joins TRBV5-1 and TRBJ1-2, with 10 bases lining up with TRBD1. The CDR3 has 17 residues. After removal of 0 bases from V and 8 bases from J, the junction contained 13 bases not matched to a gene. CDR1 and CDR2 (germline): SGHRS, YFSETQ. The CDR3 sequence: CASSLGDRGRTVRGYTF. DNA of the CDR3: TGCGCCAGCAGCTTGGGGGACAGGGGACGAACGGTGCGGGGCTACACCTTC.

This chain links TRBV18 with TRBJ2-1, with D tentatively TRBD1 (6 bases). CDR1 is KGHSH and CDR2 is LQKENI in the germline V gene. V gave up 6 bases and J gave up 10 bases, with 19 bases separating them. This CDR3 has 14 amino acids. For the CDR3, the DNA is TGTGCCAGCTCGCTCCAGGGGACAAGCGCGGAGCAGTTCTTC. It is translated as CASSLQGTSAEQFF.

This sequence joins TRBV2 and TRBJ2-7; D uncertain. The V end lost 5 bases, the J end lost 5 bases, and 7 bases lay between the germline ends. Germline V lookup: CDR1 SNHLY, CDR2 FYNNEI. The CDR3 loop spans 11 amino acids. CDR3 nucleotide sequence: TGTGCCAGCAGTCCGCAAGACGAGCAGTACTTC. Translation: CASSPQDEQYF.

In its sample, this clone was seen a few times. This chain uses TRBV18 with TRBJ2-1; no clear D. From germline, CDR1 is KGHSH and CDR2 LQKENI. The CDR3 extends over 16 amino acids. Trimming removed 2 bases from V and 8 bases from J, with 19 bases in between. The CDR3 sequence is CASSPTSYTQRDEQFF. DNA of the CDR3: TGTGCCAGCTCACCAACCTCTTATACCCAGCGCGATGAGCAGTTCTTC.

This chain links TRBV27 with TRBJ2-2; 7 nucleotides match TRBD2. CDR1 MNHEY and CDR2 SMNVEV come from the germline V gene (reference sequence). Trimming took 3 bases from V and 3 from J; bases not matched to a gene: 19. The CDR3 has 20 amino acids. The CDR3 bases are TGTGCCAGCAGTTTTGGATGGAACAGCGGGGCGGACCAGGACACCGGGGAGCTGTTTTTT. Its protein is CASSFGWNSGADQDTGELFF.

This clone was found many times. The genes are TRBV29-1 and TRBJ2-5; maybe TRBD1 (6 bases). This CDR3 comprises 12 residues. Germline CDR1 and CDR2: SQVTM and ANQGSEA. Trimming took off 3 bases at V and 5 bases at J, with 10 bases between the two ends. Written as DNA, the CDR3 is TGCAGCGTTGATAGGGGGACCGAGACCCAGTACTTC. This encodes CSVDRGTETQYF.

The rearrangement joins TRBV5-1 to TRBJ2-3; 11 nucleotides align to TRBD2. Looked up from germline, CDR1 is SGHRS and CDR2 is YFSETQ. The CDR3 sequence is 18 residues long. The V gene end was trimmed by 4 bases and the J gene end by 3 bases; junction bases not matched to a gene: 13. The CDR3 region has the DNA TGCGCCAGCAGCCCGGGACTGTTAGCGGGAGGGGAAACAGATACGCAGTATTTT. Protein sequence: CASSPGLLAGGETDTQYF.

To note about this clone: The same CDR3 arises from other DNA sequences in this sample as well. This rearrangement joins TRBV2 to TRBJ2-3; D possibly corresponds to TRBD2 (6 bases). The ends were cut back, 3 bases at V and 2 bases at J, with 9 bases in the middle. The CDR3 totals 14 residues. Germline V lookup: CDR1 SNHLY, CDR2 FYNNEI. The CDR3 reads CASSEGLDTDTQYF. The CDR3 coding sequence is TGTGCCAGCAGTGAGGGACTTGACACAGATACGCAGTATTTT.

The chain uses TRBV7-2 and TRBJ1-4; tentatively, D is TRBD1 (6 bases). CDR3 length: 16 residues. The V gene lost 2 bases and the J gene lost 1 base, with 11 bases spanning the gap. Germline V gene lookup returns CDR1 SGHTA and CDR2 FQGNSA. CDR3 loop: CASSLLGGLTNEKLFF. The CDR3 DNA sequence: TGTGCCAGCAGCTTACTCGGGGGGCTAACTAATGAAAAACTGTTTTTT.

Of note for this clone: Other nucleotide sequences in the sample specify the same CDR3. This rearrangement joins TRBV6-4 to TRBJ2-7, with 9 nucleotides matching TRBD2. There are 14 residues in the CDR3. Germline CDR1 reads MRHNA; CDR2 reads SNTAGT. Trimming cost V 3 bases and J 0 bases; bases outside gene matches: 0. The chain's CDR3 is CASSEAGGSYEQYF. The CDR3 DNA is TGTGCCAGCAGTGAAGCGGGAGGCTCCTACGAGCAGTACTTC.

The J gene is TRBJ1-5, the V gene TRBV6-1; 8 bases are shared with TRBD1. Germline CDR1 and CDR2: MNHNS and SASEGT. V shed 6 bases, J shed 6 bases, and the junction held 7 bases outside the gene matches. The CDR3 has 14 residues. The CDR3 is CASSRTGLAQPQHF. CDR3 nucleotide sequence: TGTGCCAGCAGCCGGACAGGGCTGGCTCAGCCCCAGCATTTT.

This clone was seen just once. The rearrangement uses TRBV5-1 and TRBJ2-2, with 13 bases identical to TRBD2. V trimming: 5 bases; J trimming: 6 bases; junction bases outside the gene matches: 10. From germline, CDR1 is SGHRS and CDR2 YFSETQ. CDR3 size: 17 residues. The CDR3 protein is CASSPGLAGVFSGELFF. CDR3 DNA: TGCGCCAGCAGTCCCGGACTAGCGGGAGTCTTTTCCGGGGAGCTGTTTTTT.

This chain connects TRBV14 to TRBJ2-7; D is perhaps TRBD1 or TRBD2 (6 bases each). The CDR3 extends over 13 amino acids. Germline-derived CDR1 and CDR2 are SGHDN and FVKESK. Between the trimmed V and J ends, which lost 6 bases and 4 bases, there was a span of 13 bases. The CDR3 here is CASRTGGSYEQYF. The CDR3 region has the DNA TGTGCCAGCAGAACCGGGGGCTCGTACGAGCAGTACTTC.

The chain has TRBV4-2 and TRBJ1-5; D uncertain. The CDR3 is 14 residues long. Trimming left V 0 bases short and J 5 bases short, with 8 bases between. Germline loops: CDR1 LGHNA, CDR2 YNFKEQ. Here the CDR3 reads CASSQDWGYQPQHF. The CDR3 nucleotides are TGTGCCAGCAGCCAAGATTGGGGTTATCAGCCCCAGCATTTT.

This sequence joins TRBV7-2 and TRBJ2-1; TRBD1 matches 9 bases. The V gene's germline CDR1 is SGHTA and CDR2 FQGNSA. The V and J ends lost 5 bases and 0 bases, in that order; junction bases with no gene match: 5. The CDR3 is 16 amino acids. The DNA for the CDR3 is TGTGCCAGCAGCCGGGACAGGGTAGACTCCTACAATGAGCAGTTCTTC. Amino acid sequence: CASSRDRVDSYNEQFF.

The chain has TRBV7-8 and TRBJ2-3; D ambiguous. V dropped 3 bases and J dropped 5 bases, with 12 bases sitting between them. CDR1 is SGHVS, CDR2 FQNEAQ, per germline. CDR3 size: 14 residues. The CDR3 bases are TGTGCCAGCAGCTTCTCAATAAAGCGAGATACGCAGTATTTT. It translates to CASSFSIKRDTQYF.

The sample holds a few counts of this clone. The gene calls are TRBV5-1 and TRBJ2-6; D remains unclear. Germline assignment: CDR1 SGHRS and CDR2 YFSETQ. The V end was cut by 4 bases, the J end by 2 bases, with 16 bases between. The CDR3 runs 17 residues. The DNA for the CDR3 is TGCGCCAGCAGCGCCGTAGGTTTGAGTCCTGGGGCCAACGTCCTGACTTTC. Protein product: CASSAVGLSPGANVLTF.

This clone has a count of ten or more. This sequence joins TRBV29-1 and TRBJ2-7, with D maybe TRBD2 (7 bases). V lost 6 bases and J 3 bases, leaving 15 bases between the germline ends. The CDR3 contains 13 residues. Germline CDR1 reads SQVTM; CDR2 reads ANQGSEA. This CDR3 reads CSVGEGHNYEQYF. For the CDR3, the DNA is TGCAGCGTCGGGGAGGGACACAACTACGAGCAGTACTTC.

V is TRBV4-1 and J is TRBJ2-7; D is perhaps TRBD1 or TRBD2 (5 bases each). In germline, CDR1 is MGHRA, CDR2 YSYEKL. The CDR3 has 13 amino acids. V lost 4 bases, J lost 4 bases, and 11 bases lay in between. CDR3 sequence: CASSLRDEYEQYF. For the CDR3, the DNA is TGCGCCAGCAGCCTAAGGGACGAGTACGAGCAGTACTTC.

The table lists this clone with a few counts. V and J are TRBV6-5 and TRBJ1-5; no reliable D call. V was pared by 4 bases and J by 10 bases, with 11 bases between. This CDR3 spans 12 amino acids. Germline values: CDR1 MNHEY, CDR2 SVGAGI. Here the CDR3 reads CASSSRNFPQHF. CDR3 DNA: TGTGCCAGCAGTTCCCGAAACTTTCCCCAGCATTTT.

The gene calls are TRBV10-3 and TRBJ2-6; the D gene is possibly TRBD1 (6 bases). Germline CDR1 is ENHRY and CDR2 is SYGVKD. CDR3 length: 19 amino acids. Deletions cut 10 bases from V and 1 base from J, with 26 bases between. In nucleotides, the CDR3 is TGTGCCACCAACAGGGACCCTCTTAACCCTTCTTCTGGGGCCAACGTCCTGACTTTC. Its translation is CATNRDPLNPSSGANVLTF.

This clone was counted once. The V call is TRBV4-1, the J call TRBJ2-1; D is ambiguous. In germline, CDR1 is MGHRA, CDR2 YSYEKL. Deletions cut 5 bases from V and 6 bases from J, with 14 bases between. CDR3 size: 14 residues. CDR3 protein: CASSIGGISNEQFF. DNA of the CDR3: TGCGCCAGCAGCATTGGTGGGATTTCCAATGAGCAGTTCTTC.

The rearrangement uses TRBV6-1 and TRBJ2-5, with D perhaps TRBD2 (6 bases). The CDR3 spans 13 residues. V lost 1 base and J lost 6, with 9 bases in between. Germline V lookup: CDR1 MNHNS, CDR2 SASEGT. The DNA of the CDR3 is TGTGCCAGCAGTGAAGGGGGAGGAAAGACCCAGTACTTC. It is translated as CASSEGGGKTQYF.

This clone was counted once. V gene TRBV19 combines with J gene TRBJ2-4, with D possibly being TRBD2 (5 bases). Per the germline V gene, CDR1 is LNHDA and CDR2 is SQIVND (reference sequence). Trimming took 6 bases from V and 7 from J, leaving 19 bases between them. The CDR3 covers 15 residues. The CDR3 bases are TGTGCCAGTAGACCTCTCTGGCTAGCTGGGAACATTCAGTACTTC. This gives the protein CASRPLWLAGNIQYF.

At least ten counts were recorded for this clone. The CDR3: CASRLGTSGRTEQFF. CDR3 bases: TGTGCCAGTAGGTTAGGGACTAGCGGGAGGACTGAGCAGTTCTTC. The chain combines TRBV19 with TRBJ2-1; 15 positions match TRBD2. The CDR3 contains 15 residues. The V gene end was trimmed by 6 bases and the J gene end by 9 bases; junction bases not matched to a gene: 6. Germline CDR1 reads LNHDA; CDR2 reads SQIVND (reference sequence).

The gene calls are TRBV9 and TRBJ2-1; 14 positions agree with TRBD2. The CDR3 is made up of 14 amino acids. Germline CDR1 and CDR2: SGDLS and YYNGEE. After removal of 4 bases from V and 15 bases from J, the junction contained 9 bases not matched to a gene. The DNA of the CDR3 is TGTGCCAGCAGCTCGGGACTAGCGGGAGTTTCTCGGTTCTTC. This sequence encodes CASSSGLAGVSRFF. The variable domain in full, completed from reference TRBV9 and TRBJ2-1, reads DSGVTQTPKHLITATGQRVTLRCSPRSGDLSVYWYQQSLDQGLQFLIQYYNGEERAKGNILERFSAQQFPDLHSELNLSSLELGDSALYFCASSSGLAGVSRFFGPGTRLTVL.

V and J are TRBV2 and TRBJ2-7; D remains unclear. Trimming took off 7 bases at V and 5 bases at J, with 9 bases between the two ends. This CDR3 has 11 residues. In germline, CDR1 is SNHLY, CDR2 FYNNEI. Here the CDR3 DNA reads TGTGCCAGCACCTCCGCGGACGAGCAGTACTTC. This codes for CASTSADEQYF.